This TCR beta chain was profiled in a study of shared clonotypes between healthy human individuals (dated by TCRdb to about 2020). About the investigation overall: The cohort included a few men and a couple of women between 18 and 49 years of age. For each donor, CD4 naive and CD4 memory were each given three plates, CD8 naive was given two plates, and CD8 memory was given one plate. To estimate repertoire size and how much clonotypes are shared between individuals, the study performed deep sequencing of blood TCR repertoires from roughly five healthy adults. Different laboratories and diverse techniques were used to prepare libraries and sequence TCR repertoires, to increase sequencing depth and limit assay-specific biases. Each donor's leukapheresis produced roughly between roughly 0.85 and 10 billion PBMCs.

General study outcomes and caveats: Sampling was restricted to blood, and TCR repertoires in tissues likely differ from the TCR repertoires found in blood. Even with the large sequencing depth, rarefaction of the sorted-subset datasets indicated that sequencing was incomplete. Naive subsets generally had larger estimated clonotype richness than memory subsets. Compared with non-shared clonotypes, the clonotypes found in all four sorted-subset donors had higher generation probabilities. Pairwise subsampling indicated that sequencing depth was expected to affect the degree of clonotype sharing among donors. Roughly 5.2% of naive CD4, 3.5% of naive CD8, approximately 2% of memory CD4, and about 0.4% of memory CD8 clonotypes were shared across four donors. Because the study included only a small number of donors, the genetic and exposure-history diversity represented was limited.

Remarks on this clone: Its antigen target is currently unknown. Qualities for individual bases were not recorded, and no much larger clone is one base off.

TCR CDR3 regions were amplified from genomic DNA by multiplex PCR using the deep immunoSEQ assay. For each cell subset, the extracted genomic DNA was distributed evenly across all wells of several immunoSEQ 96-well plates, and each plate served as one replicate. For sorted subsets, approximately 210 ng genomic DNA, equal to tens of thousands of T cell genomes, was loaded into each replicate PCR. The purified libraries were quantified using a Qubit 3.0 fluorometer, sized with a Bioanalyzer 2100, and then quantified again using the KAPA Library Quantification kit. Every immunoSEQ 96-well plate was sequenced on a dedicated single-read 150-cycle Illumina NextSeq 550 flow cell. Processing in the source paper ran as follows. Because only junctional sequences without quality scores were contained in the immunoSEQ output, filtering matching that applied to full-length reads could not be performed. Sequences were annotated with PyIR, a Python wrapper for IgBLAST v1.9, and V/J genes and CDR3 were assigned using IMGT germline references. Reads were removed for weak V/J assignments (E-value above 1e-6), missing CDR3, stop codons, out-of-frame junctions, or ambiguous translated residues. A V3J clonotype was defined by an identical inferred V gene, J gene, and CDR3 amino acid sequence. Percentage overlap between repertoires was calculated by dividing the number of shared unique clonotypes by the size of the smaller repertoire. Richness of each repertoire was evaluated using RTK rarefaction, the Chao1 estimator, and Recon v2.1 estimates of unobserved clonotypes. For all TCRbeta clonotypes obtained by the gDNA method from a few donors, generation probabilities were computed with OLGA. This immuneACCESS table, as held by TCRdb, lists in-frame sequences with V and J called but not all clones. Of the missing ones, under half trace to an unresolved V gene in checked studies; the others have no known cause. V and J calls and clone size are given by that table; D and trimming were obtained from the DNA. Recorded for this sample are about 380,000 clones; 90% to 97% of them occurred a single time. Clones ranked in the top ten supply 0.32% of the sample.

A distance of 12 bases separates the germline ends of V and J, which lose 8 bases and 1 base respectively. The CDR1 and CDR2 encoded by the germline V gene (reference sequence) are GTSNPN and SVGIG. The CDR3 contains 13 residues, cysteine and phenylalanine counted. Of all the DNA, just the CDR3 is kept, 39 bases in frame from base 1. The donors were healthy, HIV-negative adults with no recently reported acute infections or vaccinations. All donors were Caucasian adults living in Nashville, Tennessee, USA. CD8 memory samples combined magnetically selected CD45RO+ cells with CCR7-negative CD45RA+ effector memory (TemRA) cells. Blood was obtained by leukapheresis, after which PBMCs were separated by Ficoll-Histopaque density gradient centrifugation and cryopreserved in liquid nitrogen vapor phase. Analytical flow cytometry was used to check the purity and quantity of each magnetically sorted T cell population. From each sorted fraction, genomic DNA was isolated and quantified by UV absorbance on a Nanodrop 2000c.

The specimen was memory CD8+ T cells sorted from blood. Reading the label with the study, this specimen's cell subset or site is: CD45RO+ cells pooled with CCR7-negative TemRA cells. The chain links TRBV30 with TRBJ1-5, with the D gene too uncertain to name. The sequence was obtained from a man in his thirties or forties in good health. The CDR3 loop reads CALGVKSNQPQHF. The nucleotide sequence reads as follows: TGTGCCCTGGGAGTAAAGAGCAATCAGCCCCAGCATTTT.